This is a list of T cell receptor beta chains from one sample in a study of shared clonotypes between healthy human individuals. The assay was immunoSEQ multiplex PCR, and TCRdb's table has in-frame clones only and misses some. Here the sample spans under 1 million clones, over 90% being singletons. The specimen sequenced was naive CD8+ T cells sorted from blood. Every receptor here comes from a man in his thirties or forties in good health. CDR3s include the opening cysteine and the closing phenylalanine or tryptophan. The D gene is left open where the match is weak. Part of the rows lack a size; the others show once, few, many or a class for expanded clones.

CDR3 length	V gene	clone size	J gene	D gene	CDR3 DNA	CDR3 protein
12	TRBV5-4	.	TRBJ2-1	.	TGTGCCAGCAGCTTGGTGAACAATGAGCAGTTCTTC	CASSLVNNEQFF
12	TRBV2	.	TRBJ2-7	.	TGTGCCAGCAGTGACTATTCCTACGAGCAGTACTTC	CASSDYSYEQYF
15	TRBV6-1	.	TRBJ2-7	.	TGTGCCAGCAGTGTGTATCAGGGTGGAAGCTACGAGCAGTACTTC	CASSVYQGGSYEQYF
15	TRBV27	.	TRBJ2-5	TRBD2	TGTGCCAGCAGTTTAGGTGGGAGGGCGCGGGAGACCCAGTACTTC	CASSLGGRARETQYF
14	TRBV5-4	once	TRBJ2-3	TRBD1	TGTGCCAGCAGCTTGGGGACAGGGGTCGATACGCAGTATTTT	CASSLGTGVDTQYF
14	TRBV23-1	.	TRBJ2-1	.	TGCGCCAGCAGTCAACTAGCCAGCTACAATGAGCAGTTCTTC	CASSQLASYNEQFF
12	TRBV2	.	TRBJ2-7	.	TGTGCCAGCAGAGAAGAGGTCTCAGTTCAGTACTTC	CASREEVSVQYF
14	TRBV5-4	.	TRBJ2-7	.	TGTGCCAGCAGTTACCGGGACACAGCCTACGAGCAGTACTTC	CASSYRDTAYEQYF
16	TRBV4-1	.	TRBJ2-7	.	TGCGCCAGCAGCCAAGATCAGGCGGGGGCCTCCTACGAGCAGTACTTC	CASSQDQAGASYEQYF
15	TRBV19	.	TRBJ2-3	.	TGTGCCAGTAGTATTTGGGGGGGCGGCACAGATACGCAGTATTTT	CASSIWGGGTDTQYF
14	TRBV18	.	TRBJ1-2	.	TGTGCCAGCTCACCGCGACATTTGCCCTATGGCTACACCTTC	CASSPRHLPYGYTF
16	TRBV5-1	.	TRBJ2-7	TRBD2	TGCGCCAGCTCGGTGGGGACTAGCGGGGCAGCCTACGAGCAGTACTTC	CASSVGTSGAAYEQYF
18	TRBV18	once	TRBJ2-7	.	TGTGCCAGCTCCCCTCCGGGGGGCATAACACGATTCTCCTACGAGCAGTACTTC	CASSPPGGITRFSYEQYF
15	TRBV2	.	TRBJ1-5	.	TGTGCCAGCAGTGAAGGGCAGTTTAGCAATCAGCCCCAGCATTTT	CASSEGQFSNQPQHF
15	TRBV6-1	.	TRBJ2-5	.	TGTGCCAGCAGTGCCCGGGACCGAGGCGTTGTAGCCCAGTACTTC	CASSARDRGVVAQYF
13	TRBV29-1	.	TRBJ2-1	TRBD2	TGCAGCGGGGGACTAGCAGACACCAATGAGCAGTTCTTC	CSGGLADTNEQFF
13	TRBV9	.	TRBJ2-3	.	TGTGCCAGCAGCGCCACAGGCACAGATACGCAGTATTTT	CASSATGTDTQYF
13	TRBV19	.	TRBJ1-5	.	TGTGCCAGTAGTTTTTGGGGGTCAGAGGCCCAGCATTTT	CASSFWGSEAQHF
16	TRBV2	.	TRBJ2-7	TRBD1	TGTGCCAGCAGGCAAAACGGACAGGGCCTCTCCTACGAGCAGTACTTC	CASRQNGQGLSYEQYF
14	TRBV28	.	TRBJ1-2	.	TGTGCCAGCAGAGGCCACGGACAGCCCTATGGCTACACCTTC	CASRGHGQPYGYTF
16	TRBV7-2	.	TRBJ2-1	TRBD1	TGTGCCAGCAGCCCGCTTGAGGGGGCCTCCTGGAATGAGCAGTTCTTC	CASSPLEGASWNEQFF
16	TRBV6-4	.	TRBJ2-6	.	TGTGCCAGCATGGGCAGGGGGAGGTCTGGGGCCAACGTCCTGACTTTC	CASMGRGRSGANVLTF
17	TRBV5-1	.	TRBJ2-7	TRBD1	TGCGCCAGCAGCTTGGGGGCCGGGACAGGTTTAATCTACGAGCAGTACTTC	CASSLGAGTGLIYEQYF
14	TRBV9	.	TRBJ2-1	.	TGTGCCAGCAGTGCCGGAATCATCTACAATGAGCAGTTCTTC	CASSAGIIYNEQFF
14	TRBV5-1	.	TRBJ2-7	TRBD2	TGCGCCAGCAGCTCCCTCGGACTAGCGAGGGAGCAGTACTTC	CASSSLGLAREQYF
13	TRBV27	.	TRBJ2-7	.	TGTGCCAGCAGTTTTAATGAGAATTACGAGCAGTACTTC	CASSFNENYEQYF
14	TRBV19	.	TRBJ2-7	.	TGTGCCAGTAGTATTACTAGCAGGTCCTACGAGCAGTACTTC	CASSITSRSYEQYF
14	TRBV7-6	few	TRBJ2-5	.	TGTGCCAGCAGCCCCGAGTCAGTACAAGAGACCCAGTACTTC	CASSPESVQETQYF
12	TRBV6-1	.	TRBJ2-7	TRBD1	TGTGCCAGCAGACAGGGGGACTACGAGCAGTACTTC	CASRQGDYEQYF
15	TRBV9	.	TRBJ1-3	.	TGTGCCAGCAGCGTAGGTAAAGGCTCTGGAAACACCATATATTTT	CASSVGKGSGNTIYF
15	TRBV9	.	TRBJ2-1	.	TGTGCCAGCAGCGTTGGGACTTCCTCCTACAATGAGCAGTTCTTC	CASSVGTSSYNEQFF
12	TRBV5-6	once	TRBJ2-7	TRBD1	TGTGCCAGCAGCCCTGGACAGGCATCTAAGTACTTC	CASSPGQASKYF
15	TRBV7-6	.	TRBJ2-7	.	TGTGCCAGCAGCTTAGGTTCGGGGGCCTCCTACGAGCAGTACTTC	CASSLGSGASYEQYF
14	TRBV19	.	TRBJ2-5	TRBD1	TGTGCCAGTGAGCCGGGACAGGGGATGAAGACCCAGTACTTC	CASEPGQGMKTQYF
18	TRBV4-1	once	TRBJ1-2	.	TGCGCCAGCAGCCAAGACGAGGCAGGGATCCCTTTAAACTATGGCTACACCTTC	CASSQDEAGIPLNYGYTF